Following are 27 T cell receptor beta chains from one sample sequenced in a study of blood T cell repertoires in COVID-19. Method: immunoSEQ multiplex PCR; TCRdb's copy keeps in-frame clones and lacks some. Of under 50,000 clones detected, more than 75% appear once; the ten largest clones hold around 8.7%. The sequenced sample was peripheral blood. These TCRs come from a man in his fifties with active COVID-19.

The rearrangement links TRBV3-1 (or the pseudogene TRBV3-2) to TRBJ1-1; D gene ambiguous. Between the trimmed V and J ends, which lost 1 base and 8 bases, there was a span of 8 bases. Germline assignment: CDR1 LGHDT and CDR2 YNNKEL (reference sequence). The CDR3 is 12 residues long. The CDR3 DNA reads TGTGCCAGCAGCCAAGGGAGAGGGGAAGCTTTCTTT. Encoded protein: CASSQGRGEAFF.

For this clone: This sample also contains other DNA sequences that code for the same CDR3. The J gene is TRBJ2-1, the V gene TRBV18; D gene uncertain. The CDR3 has 15 residues. Trimming pared 4 bases from V and 0 bases from J, leaving 10 bases between. Germline CDR1 and CDR2: KGHSH and LQKENI. The CDR3 sequence: CASSLLVSSYNEQFF. DNA of the CDR3: TGTGCCAGCTCACTTCTTGTTAGCTCCTACAATGAGCAGTTCTTC.

The chain combines TRBV28 with TRBJ2-7, with TRBD1 matching over 12 bases. V was pared by 5 bases and J by 4 bases, with 6 bases of the junction left unmatched. The CDR3 length is 15 residues. Germline assignment: CDR1 MDHEN and CDR2 SYDVKM. CDR3 nucleotide sequence: TGTGCCAGCAGTCCGGGGACAGGGGGCGCGTACGAGCAGTACTTC. Residues: CASSPGTGGAYEQYF.

This rearrangement joins TRBV6-2 or TRBV6-3 to TRBJ2-3; 11 nucleotides match TRBD2. This CDR3 is 15 amino acids long. V was pared by 2 bases and J by 6 bases, with 4 bases of the junction left unmatched. CDR1 MNHEY and CDR2 SVGEGT come from the germline V gene. The CDR3 DNA reads TGTGCCAGCAGTTACCTAGCGGGGGGCTCCGATACGCAGTATTTT. Translating gives CASSYLAGGSDTQYF.

Here the CDR3 reads CASSFRVGANTGELFF. As DNA, the CDR3 is TGTGCCAGCAGCTTTCGAGTTGGGGCCAACACCGGGGAGCTGTTTTTT. This chain connects TRBV11-2 to TRBJ2-2; perhaps TRBD1 as D (5 bases). This CDR3 spans 16 amino acids. From germline, CDR1 is SGHAT and CDR2 FQNNGV. V lost 3 bases and J 2 bases, leaving 13 bases between the germline ends.

The chain employs TRBV19 and TRBJ2-1, with TRBD2 matching over 7 bases. CDR3 length equals 15 residues. From germline, CDR1 is LNHDA and CDR2 SQIVND (reference sequence). The junction had 7 bases not matched to a gene; V was cut back by 3 bases and J by 5 bases. The CDR3 here is CASSIWGGVHNEQFF. The DNA of the CDR3 is TGTGCCAGTAGTATCTGGGGAGGGGTCCACAATGAGCAGTTCTTC.

The count of this clone is one. The J gene is TRBJ2-7, the V gene TRBV6-2 or TRBV6-3; D is perhaps TRBD2 (6 bases). With 1 base removed from V and 4 bases from J, the gap between germline ends came to 17 bases. The CDR3 runs 16 residues. CDR1 is MNHEY and CDR2 is SVGEGT in the germline V gene. CDR3 region: CASSYWGGGRSYEQYF. Written as DNA, the CDR3 is TGTGCCAGCAGTTACTGGGGAGGAGGGAGATCTTACGAGCAGTACTTC.

This chain uses TRBV7-9 with TRBJ1-2, with 8 bases matching TRBD1. CDR3 length: 16 amino acids. The germline CDR1 and CDR2 sequences are SEHNR and FQNEAQ (reference sequence). The V and J ends lost 4 bases and 8 bases, in that order; junction bases with no gene match: 15. Written as DNA, the CDR3 is TGTGCCAGCAGCTCCCACGGGACAGGCCAGGGATGGGGCTACACCTTC. Translated, it gives CASSSHGTGQGWGYTF.

The chain is built from TRBV6-6 and TRBJ2-7; TRBD1 is a possible D gene (6 bases). V lost 5 bases and J lost 5, with 16 bases in between. The CDR3 has 14 amino acids. CDR1 is MNHNY, CDR2 SVGAGI, per germline (reference sequence). The CDR3 DNA follows: TGTGCCAGCAGTCCGGACAGAAACGTGGACGAGCAGTACTTC. Translation: CASSPDRNVDEQYF.

The chain combines TRBV27 with TRBJ2-7; 10 positions agree with TRBD1. CDR3 size: 14 residues. Trimming took 5 bases from V and 3 from J; bases not matched to a gene: 4. Per germline, CDR1 MNHEY and CDR2 SMNVEV (reference sequence). CDR3 amino acids: CASSPGDRGYEQYF. The DNA of the CDR3 is TGTGCCAGCAGTCCAGGGGACAGGGGCTACGAGCAGTACTTC.

The chain couples TRBV5-1 to TRBJ2-3, with 8 bases that match TRBD2. Germline lookup yields CDR1 SGHRS and CDR2 YFSETQ. V was pared by 0 bases and J by 5 bases, with 5 bases of the junction left unmatched. This CDR3 has 15 residues. The CDR3 region is CASSLASGGQDTQYF. In nucleotides, the CDR3 is TGCGCCAGCAGCTTGGCTTCGGGGGGGCAAGATACGCAGTATTTT.

V gene TRBV5-1 combines with J gene TRBJ2-3; 8 nucleotides match TRBD1. The CDR3 has 14 residues. Germline CDR1 SGHRS, CDR2 YFSETQ. V lost 5 bases and J lost 8; bases outside the gene matches: 10. CDR3 region: CASSFGQGRGTQYF. CDR3 bases: TGCGCCAGCAGTTTCGGACAGGGTCGAGGTACGCAGTATTTT.

The chain is built from TRBV11-2 and TRBJ2-3, with TRBD2 as a possible D gene (5 bases). Per germline, CDR1 SGHAT and CDR2 FQNNGV. Trimming took off 3 bases at V and 3 bases at J, with 10 bases between the two ends. The CDR3 length is 14 residues. In nucleotides, the CDR3 is TGTGCCAGCAGCTTGGGTAGCGAGACAGATACGCAGTATTTT. It yields the protein CASSLGSETDTQYF.

V usage is TRBV5-1 and J usage is TRBJ2-4; no clear D gene. CDR3 length: 14 amino acids. CDR1 SGHRS and CDR2 YFSETQ come from the germline V gene. Trimming took off 5 bases at V and 1 base at J, with 10 bases between the two ends. CDR3 residues: CASSRELAKNIQYF. Written as DNA, the CDR3 is TGCGCCAGCAGTCGCGAGCTTGCCAAAAACATTCAGTACTTC. Based on the CDR3 plus reference TRBV5-1 and TRBJ2-4, the full variable domain is KAGVTQTPRYLIKTRGQQVTLSCSPISGHRSVSWYQQTPGQGLQFLFEYFSETQRNKGNFPGRFSGRQFSNSRSEMNVSTLELGDSALYLCASSRELAKNIQYFGAGTRLSVL.

The rearrangement links TRBV7-9 to TRBJ2-2, with a possible D match to TRBD2 (6 bases). Germline loops: CDR1 SEHNR, CDR2 FQNEAQ (reference sequence). V gave up 5 bases and J gave up 4 bases, with 17 bases separating them. This CDR3 is built from 16 residues. In nucleotides, the CDR3 is TGTGCCAGCAGCCGGAGCGGAGGGCCGGTCACCGGGGAGCTGTTTTTT. It translates to CASSRSGGPVTGELFF. The full variable domain, in which reference TRBV7-9 and TRBJ2-2 provide the parts outside the CDR3, is DTGVSQNPRHKITKRGQNVTFRCDPISEHNRLYWYRQTLGQGPEFLTYFQNEAQLEKSRLLSDRFSAERPKGSFSTLEIQRTEQGDSAMYLCASSRSGGPVTGELFFGEGSRLTVL.

The chain carries TRBV5-6 and TRBJ1-3, with D possibly TRBD1 on 5 matching bases. Germline assignment: CDR1 SGHDT and CDR2 YYEEEE. CDR3 length: 15 amino acids. Trimming stripped 5 bases from V and 7 bases from J, with 19 bases between. CDR3 in DNA: TGTGCCAGCAGACGGGGGATACCTCGTGGGAACACCATATATTTT. This encodes CASRRGIPRGNTIYF.

This chain joins TRBV12-3 or TRBV12-4 and TRBJ1-1; unclear D gene. The CDR3 runs 13 residues. V lost 2 bases and J lost 6, with 10 bases in between. The CDR3 is CASSLWADAEAFF. CDR3 DNA sequence: TGTGCCAGCAGTTTATGGGCAGACGCTGAAGCTTTCTTT.

The J gene is TRBJ2-1, the V gene TRBV19, with D hard to call. The CDR3 totals 13 residues. Per germline, CDR1 LNHDA and CDR2 SQIVND (reference sequence). V dropped 7 bases and J dropped 9 bases, with 16 bases sitting between them. CDR3 loop: CASKVDTGVEQFF. In nucleotides, the CDR3 is TGTGCCAGTAAGGTAGATACGGGTGTTGAGCAGTTCTTC.

V usage is TRBV9 and J usage is TRBJ2-2, with D unresolved. Germline V gene data show CDR1 as SGDLS and CDR2 as YYNGEE. This CDR3 comprises 19 residues. Trimming removed 0 bases at V and 3 bases at J, with 21 bases between. The CDR3 loop reads CASSVGVSIPTPHTGELFF. DNA of the CDR3: TGTGCCAGCAGCGTAGGCGTTAGCATCCCCACCCCCCACACCGGGGAGCTGTTTTTT.

The chain's CDR3 is CASSQGPGDTQYF. CDR3 coding DNA: TGTGCCAGCAGCCAAGGTCCAGGGGATACGCAGTATTTT. The chain joins TRBV3-1 (or the pseudogene TRBV3-2) to TRBJ2-3; D is perhaps TRBD1 (5 bases). This CDR3 spans 13 amino acids. V gave up 1 base and J gave up 6 bases, with 8 bases separating them. Germline loops: CDR1 LGHDT, CDR2 YNNKEL (reference sequence).

This chain uses TRBV5-1 with TRBJ2-3, with 10 bases identical to TRBD2. The CDR3 sequence is 15 residues long. V trimming: 4 bases; J trimming: 7 bases; junction bases outside the gene matches: 9. Germline V lookup: CDR1 SGHRS, CDR2 YFSETQ. In nucleotides, the CDR3 is TGCGCCAGCAGCCCGAGCGGGAGGGGAGGTCATACGCAGTATTTT. Its protein product is CASSPSGRGGHTQYF. Complete variable domain (other parts from reference TRBV5-1 and TRBJ2-3): KAGVTQTPRYLIKTRGQQVTLSCSPISGHRSVSWYQQTPGQGLQFLFEYFSETQRNKGNFPGRFSGRQFSNSRSEMNVSTLELGDSALYLCASSPSGRGGHTQYFGPGTRLTVL.

The CDR3 DNA reads as TGTGCCAGCAGCCCCGGGACAACCGAAAAACTGTTTTTT. Its protein product is CASSPGTTEKLFF. The rearrangement joins TRBV7-6 to TRBJ1-4; possibly TRBD1 for D (6 bases). Germline V gene data show CDR1 as SGHVS and CDR2 as FNYEAQ. V was pared by 5 bases and J by 8 bases, with 12 bases between. The CDR3 is 13 amino acids.

This clone was observed a handful of times. The V gene is TRBV5-1, the J gene TRBJ1-1, with TRBD1 matching 7 bases. Trimming took 4 bases from V and 6 from J; bases not matched to a gene: 6. The CDR3 contains 13 residues. Looked up from germline, CDR1 is SGHRS and CDR2 is YFSETQ. CDR3 in DNA: TGCGCCAGCAGCGGTGGGACAGTCGCTGAAGCTTTCTTT. Amino acid sequence: CASSGGTVAEAFF.

The rearrangement links TRBV5-1 to TRBJ2-6; D is perhaps TRBD1 (6 bases). V was cut by 4 bases and J by 4 bases, with 12 bases left in between. The CDR3 sequence is 15 residues long. Per germline, CDR1 SGHRS and CDR2 YFSETQ. The CDR3 loop is CASSLGGGGANVLTF. The DNA of the CDR3 is TGCGCCAGCAGCCTCGGTGGGGGCGGGGCCAACGTCCTGACTTTC.

The rearrangement links TRBV5-4 to TRBJ2-1; TRBD2 matches at 9 bases. After removal of 5 bases from V and 7 bases from J, the junction contained 7 bases not matched to a gene. The CDR3 length is 14 residues. Germline V lookup: CDR1 SGHNT, CDR2 YYREEE (reference sequence). The CDR3 nucleotides are TGTGCCAGCAGTTTCGGACTAGCGTCGAATGAGCAGTTCTTC. This sequence encodes CASSFGLASNEQFF.

This chain uses TRBV19 with TRBJ2-3, with TRBD2 as a possible D gene (5 bases). V was cut by 3 bases and J by 8 bases, with 15 bases left in between. Germline V gene sequence: CDR1 LNHDA, CDR2 SQIVND (reference sequence). This CDR3 has 14 residues. For the CDR3, the DNA is TGTGCCAGTAGTATGAGGCGGGCGGCCGCTACGCAGTATTTT. This sequence encodes CASSMRRAAATQYF.

V usage is TRBV10-3 and J usage is TRBJ1-5; D is unresolved. The CDR3 extends over 15 amino acids. V was clipped by 6 bases and J by 0 bases, with 12 bases between them. In germline, CDR1 is ENHRY, CDR2 SYGVKD. The CDR3 protein is CAISRELNSNQPQHF. DNA of the CDR3: TGTGCCATCAGCCGGGAGTTGAATAGCAATCAGCCCCAGCATTTT.